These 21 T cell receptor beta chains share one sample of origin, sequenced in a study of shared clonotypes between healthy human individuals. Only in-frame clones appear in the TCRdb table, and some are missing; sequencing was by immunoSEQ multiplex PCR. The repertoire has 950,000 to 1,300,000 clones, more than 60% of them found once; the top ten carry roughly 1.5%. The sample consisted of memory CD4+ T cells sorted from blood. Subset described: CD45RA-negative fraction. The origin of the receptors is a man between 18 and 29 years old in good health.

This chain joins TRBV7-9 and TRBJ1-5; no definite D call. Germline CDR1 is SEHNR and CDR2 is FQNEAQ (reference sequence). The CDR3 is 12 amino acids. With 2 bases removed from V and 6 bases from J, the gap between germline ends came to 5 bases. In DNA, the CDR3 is TGTGCCAGCAGCTTAAGTATTCAGCCCCAGCATTTT. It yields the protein CASSLSIQPQHF.

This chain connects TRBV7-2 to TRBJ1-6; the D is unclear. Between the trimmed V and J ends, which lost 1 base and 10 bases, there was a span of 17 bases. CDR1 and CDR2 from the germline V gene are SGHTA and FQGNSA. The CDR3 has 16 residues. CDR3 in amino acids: CASSLVGGIGGSPLHF. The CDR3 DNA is TGTGCCAGCAGCTTAGTAGGAGGTATAGGCGGGTCACCCCTCCACTTT.

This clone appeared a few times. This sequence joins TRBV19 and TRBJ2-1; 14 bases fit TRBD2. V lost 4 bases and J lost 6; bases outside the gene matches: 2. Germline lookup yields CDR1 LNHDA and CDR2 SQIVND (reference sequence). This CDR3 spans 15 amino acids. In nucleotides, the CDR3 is TGTGCCAGTAGTACCGGGACTAGCGGGAGCAATGAGCAGTTCTTC. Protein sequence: CASSTGTSGSNEQFF.

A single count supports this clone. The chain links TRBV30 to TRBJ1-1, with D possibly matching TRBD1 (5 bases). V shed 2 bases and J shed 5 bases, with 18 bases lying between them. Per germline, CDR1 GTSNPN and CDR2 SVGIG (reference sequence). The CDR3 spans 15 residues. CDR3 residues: CAWSYPGTQGTEAFF. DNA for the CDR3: TGTGCCTGGAGTTACCCGGGGACCCAGGGAACTGAAGCTTTCTTT.

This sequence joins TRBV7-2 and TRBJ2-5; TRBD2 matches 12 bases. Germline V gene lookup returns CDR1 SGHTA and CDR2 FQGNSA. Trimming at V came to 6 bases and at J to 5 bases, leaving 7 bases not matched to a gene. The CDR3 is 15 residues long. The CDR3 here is CASRNRLAGEETQYF. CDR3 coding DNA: TGTGCCAGCAGAAACCGACTAGCGGGAGAGGAGACCCAGTACTTC.

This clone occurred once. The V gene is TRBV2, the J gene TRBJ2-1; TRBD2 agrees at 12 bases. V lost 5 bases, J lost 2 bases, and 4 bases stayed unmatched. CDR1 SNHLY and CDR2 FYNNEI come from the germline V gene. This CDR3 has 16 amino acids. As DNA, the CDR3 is TGTGCCAGCAGTCCTAGCGGGAGGGCCGCCTACAATGAGCAGTTCTTC. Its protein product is CASSPSGRAAYNEQFF.

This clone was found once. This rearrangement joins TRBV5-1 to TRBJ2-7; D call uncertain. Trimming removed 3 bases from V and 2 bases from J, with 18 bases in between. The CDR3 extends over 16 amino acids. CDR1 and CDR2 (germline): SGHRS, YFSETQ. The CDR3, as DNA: TGCGCCAGCAGCTCGTCAGACCGGATTGGGGCCTACGAGCAGTACTTC. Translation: CASSSSDRIGAYEQYF.

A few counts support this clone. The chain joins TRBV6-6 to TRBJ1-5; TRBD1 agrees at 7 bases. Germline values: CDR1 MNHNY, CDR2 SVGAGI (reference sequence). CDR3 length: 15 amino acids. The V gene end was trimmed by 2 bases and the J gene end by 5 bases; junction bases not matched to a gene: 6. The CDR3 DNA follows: TGTGCCAGCAGTTACGCATACAGGGGACATCAGCCCCAGCATTTT. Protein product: CASSYAYRGHQPQHF.

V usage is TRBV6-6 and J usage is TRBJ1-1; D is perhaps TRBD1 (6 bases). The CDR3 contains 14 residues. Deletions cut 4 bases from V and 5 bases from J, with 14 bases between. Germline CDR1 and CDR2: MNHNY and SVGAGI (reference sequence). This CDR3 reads CASSFGGAGTEAFF. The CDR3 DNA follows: TGTGCCAGCAGTTTTGGGGGGGCGGGGACTGAAGCTTTCTTT.

CDR3 residues: CASSLVSWGNNSPLHF. CDR3 in DNA: TGCGCCAGCAGCTTGGTATCTTGGGGCAATAATTCACCCCTCCACTTT. The V and J genes are TRBV5-1 and TRBJ1-6, with D maybe TRBD1 (5 bases). The V gene lost 0 bases and the J gene lost 5 bases, with 12 bases spanning the gap. Per germline, CDR1 SGHRS and CDR2 YFSETQ. The CDR3 covers 16 residues.

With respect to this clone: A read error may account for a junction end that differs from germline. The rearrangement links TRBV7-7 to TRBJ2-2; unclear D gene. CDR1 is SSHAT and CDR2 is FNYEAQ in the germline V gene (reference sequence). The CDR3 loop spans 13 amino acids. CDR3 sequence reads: CASSLDRAGELFF. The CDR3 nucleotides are TGTGCTAGCAGCTTAGACCGGGCCGGGGAGCTGTTTTTT. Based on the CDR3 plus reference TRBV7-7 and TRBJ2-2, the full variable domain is GAGVSQSPRYKVTKRGQDVTLRCDPISSHATLYWYQQALGQGPEFLTYFNYEAQPDKSGLPSDRFSAERPEGSISTLTIQRTEQRDSAMYRCASSLDRAGELFFGEGSRLTVL.

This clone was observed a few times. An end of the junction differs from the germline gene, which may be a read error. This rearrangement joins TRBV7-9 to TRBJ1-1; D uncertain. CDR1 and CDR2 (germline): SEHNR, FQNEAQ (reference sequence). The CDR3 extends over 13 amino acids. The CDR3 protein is CASSLVLNTEAFF. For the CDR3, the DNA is TGTGCCAGCAGTTTAGTTTTGAACACTGAAGCTTTCTTT.

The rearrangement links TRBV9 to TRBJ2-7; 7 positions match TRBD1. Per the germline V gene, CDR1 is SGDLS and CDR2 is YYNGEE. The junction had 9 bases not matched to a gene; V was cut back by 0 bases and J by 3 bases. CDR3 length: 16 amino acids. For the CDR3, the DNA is TGTGCCAGCAGCGTAGACGGGACAGCACTTAACTACGAGCAGTACTTC. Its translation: CASSVDGTALNYEQYF.

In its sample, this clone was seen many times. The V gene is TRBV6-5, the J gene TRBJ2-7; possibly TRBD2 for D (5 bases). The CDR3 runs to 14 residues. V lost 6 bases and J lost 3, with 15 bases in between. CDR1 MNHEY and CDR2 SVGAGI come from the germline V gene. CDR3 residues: CASRKSGNSYEQYF. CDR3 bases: TGTGCCAGCAGGAAATCGGGGAACAGCTACGAGCAGTACTTC.

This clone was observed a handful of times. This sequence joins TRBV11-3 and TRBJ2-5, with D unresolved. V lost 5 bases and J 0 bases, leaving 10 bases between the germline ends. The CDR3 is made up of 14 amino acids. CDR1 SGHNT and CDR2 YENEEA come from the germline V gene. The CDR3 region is CASSLSPHQETQYF. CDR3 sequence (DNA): TGTGCCAGCAGCCTTTCTCCCCACCAAGAGACCCAGTACTTC.

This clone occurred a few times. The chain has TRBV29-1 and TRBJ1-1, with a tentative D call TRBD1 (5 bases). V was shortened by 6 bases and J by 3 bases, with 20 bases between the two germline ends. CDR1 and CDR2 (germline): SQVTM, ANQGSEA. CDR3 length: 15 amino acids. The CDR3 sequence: CSVERRGFLHTEAFF. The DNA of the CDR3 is TGCAGCGTCGAACGTAGGGGTTTTTTGCACACTGAAGCTTTCTTT.

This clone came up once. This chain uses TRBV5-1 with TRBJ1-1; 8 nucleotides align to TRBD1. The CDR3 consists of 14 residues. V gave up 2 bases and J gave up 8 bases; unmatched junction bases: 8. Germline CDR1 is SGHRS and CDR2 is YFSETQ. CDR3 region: CASSFAGGASEAFF. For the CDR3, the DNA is TGCGCCAGCAGCTTCGCAGGGGGCGCGTCGGAAGCTTTCTTT. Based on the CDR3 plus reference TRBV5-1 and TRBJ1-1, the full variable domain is KAGVTQTPRYLIKTRGQQVTLSCSPISGHRSVSWYQQTPGQGLQFLFEYFSETQRNKGNFPGRFSGRQFSNSRSEMNVSTLELGDSALYLCASSFAGGASEAFFGQGTRLTVV.

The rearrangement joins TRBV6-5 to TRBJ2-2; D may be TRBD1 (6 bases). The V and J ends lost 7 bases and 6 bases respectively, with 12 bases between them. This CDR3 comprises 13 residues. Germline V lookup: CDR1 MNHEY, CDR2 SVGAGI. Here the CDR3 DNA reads TGTGCCAGCAAACGAGGACAGTCCGGGGAGCTGTTTTTT. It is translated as CASKRGQSGELFF.

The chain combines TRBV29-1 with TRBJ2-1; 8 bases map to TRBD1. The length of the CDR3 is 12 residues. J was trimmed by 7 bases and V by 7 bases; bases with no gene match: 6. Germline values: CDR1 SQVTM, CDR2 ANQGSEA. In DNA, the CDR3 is TGCAGCGCCGACAGGGGTGTTAATGAGCAGTTCTTC. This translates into CSADRGVNEQFF.

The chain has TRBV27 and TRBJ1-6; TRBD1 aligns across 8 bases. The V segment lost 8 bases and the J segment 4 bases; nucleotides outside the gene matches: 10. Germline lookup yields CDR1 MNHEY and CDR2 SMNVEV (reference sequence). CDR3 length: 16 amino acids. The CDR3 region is CASGGGDRLYNSPLHF. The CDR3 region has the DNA TGTGCCAGCGGGGGCGGGGACAGGCTTTATAATTCACCCCTCCACTTT.

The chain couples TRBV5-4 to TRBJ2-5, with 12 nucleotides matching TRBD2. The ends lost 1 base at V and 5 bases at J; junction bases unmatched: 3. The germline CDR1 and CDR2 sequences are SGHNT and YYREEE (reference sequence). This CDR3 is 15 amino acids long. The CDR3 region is CASSLIGTSGETQYF. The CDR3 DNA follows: TGTGCCAGCAGCTTGATTGGGACTAGCGGGGAGACCCAGTACTTC.